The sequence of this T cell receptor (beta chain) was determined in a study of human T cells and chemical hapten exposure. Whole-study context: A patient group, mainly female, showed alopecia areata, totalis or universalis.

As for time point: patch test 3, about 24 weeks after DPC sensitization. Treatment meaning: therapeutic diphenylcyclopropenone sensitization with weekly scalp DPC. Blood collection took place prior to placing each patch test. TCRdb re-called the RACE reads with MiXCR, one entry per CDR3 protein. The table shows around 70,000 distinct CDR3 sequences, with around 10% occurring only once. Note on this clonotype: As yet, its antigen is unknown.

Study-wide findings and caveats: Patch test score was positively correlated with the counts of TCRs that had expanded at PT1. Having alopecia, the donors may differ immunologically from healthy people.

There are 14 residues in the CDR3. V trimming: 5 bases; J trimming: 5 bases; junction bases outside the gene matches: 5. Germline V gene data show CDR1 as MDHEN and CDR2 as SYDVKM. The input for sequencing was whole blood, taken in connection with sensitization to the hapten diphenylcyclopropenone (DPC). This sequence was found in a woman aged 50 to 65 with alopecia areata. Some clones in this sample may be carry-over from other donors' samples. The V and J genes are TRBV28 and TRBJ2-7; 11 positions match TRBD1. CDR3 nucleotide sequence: TGTGCCAGCAGTACCGGACAGGGGGCGGACGAGCAGTACTTC. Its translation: CASSTGQGADEQYF.